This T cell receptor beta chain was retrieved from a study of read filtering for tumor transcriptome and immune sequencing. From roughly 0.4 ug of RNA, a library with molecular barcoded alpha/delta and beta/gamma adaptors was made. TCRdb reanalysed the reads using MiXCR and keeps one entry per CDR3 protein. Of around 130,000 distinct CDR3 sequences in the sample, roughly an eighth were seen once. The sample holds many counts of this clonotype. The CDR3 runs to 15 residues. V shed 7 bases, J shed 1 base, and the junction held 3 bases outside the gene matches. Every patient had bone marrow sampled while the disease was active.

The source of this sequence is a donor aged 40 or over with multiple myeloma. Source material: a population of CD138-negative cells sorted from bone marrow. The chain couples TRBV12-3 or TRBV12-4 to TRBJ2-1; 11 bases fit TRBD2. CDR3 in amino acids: CASKIAGGSYNEQFF. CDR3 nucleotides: TGTGCCAGCAAGATAGCGGGAGGGTCCTACAATGAGCAGTTCTTC.